This TCR beta chain was captured by sequencing in a study of regulatory T cells in long-lasting Graves disease. This clonotype has at least ten counts. CDR3 length: 15 amino acids. V was clipped by 5 bases and J by 5 bases; unmatched bases: 9. Noted time point: newly diagnosed GD, antithyroid drugs for less than 3 months. The TCR library was made from RNA extracted from PBMCs. Through Arm-PCR of CDR3 regions and iRepertoire HTBI primers, TCR beta libraries were built. TCRdb re-derived calls from the multiplex PCR reads in MiXCR, one entry per CDR3 protein. The sample consists of fewer than 650,000 distinct CDR3 sequences, 15% to 20% of them appearing once. The same sample was also studied in work on T cells in Graves' hyperthyroidism and ophthalmopathy. From that report: Hyperthyroidism, newly diagnosed and lasting under 2 months, affected patients aged 18 to 65. When the TCR CDR3 underwent first-round RT-PCR, the HTBI primer set was used.

The chain links TRBV12-3 or TRBV12-4 to TRBJ2-3; 8 positions match TRBD2. The TCR comes from a man between 18 and 35 years old with Graves disease. Sequenced here: peripheral blood mononuclear cells (PBMCs), sampled at new diagnosis, from a patient treated with antithyroid drugs. The CDR3 nucleotides are TGTGCCAGCAGTCTCTCCGGCGGGAGGCTAGATACGCAGTATTTT. Its protein is CASSLSGGRLDTQYF.